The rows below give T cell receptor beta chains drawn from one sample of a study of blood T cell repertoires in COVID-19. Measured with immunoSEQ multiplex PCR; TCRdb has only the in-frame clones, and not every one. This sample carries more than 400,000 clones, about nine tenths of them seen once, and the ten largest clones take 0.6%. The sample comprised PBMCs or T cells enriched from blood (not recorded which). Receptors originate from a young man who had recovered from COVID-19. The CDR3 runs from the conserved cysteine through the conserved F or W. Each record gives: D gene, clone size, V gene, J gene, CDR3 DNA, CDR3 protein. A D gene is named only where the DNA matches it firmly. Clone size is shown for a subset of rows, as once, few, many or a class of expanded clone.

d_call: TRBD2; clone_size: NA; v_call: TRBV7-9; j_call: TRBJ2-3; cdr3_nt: TGTGCCAGCAGCTTAGGGGCCCTAGCGGGGACTAGCACAGATACGCAGTATTTT; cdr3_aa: CASSLGALAGTSTDTQYF
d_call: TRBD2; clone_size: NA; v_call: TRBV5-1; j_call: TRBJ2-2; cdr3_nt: TGCGCCAGCACCCCTCAAGCGGGAGGGAACACCGGGGAGCTGTTTTTT; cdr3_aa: CASTPQAGGNTGELFF
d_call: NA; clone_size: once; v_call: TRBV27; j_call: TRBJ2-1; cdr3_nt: TGTGCCAGCAGTTCCCCCCCAGGCCCCTACAATGAGCAGTTCTTC; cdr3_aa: CASSSPPGPYNEQFF
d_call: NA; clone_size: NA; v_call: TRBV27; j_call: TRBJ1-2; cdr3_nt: TGTGCCAGCAGTTTATACGGGGATGGCTACACCTTC; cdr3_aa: CASSLYGDGYTF
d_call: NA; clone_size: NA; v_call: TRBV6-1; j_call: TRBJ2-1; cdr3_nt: TGTGCCAGCAGTGAAGAGCGTATCGGCAATGAGCAGTTCTTC; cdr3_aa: CASSEERIGNEQFF
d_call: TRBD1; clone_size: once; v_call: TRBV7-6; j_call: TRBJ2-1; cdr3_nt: TGTGCCAGCAGCTTAGGTGGGACAGCCTCCTACAATGAGCAGTTCTTC; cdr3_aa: CASSLGGTASYNEQFF
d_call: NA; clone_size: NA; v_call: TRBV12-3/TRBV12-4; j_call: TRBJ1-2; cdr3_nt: TGTGCCAGCAGTACAGGGTACTATGGCTACACCTTC; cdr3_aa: CASSTGYYGYTF
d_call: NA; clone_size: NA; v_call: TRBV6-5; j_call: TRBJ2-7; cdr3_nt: TGTGCCAGCACCCTCTCCTACGAGCAGTACTTC; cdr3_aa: CASTLSYEQYF
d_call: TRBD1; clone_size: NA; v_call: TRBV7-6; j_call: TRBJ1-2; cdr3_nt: TGTGCCAGCAGCAACTCAGGGGGGCCGGATGGCTACACCTTC; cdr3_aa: CASSNSGGPDGYTF
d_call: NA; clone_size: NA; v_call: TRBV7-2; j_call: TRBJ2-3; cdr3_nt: TGTGCCAGCAGCTTAGCGGGGGCCCGAAGCACAGATACGCAGTATTTT; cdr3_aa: CASSLAGARSTDTQYF
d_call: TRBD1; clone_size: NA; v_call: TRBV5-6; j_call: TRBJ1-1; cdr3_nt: TGTGCCAGCAGCCTCACAGGGGGCGGGGAAGCTTTCTTT; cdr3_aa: CASSLTGGGEAFF
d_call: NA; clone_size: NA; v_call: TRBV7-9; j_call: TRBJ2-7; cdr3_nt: TGTGCCAGCAGCCCTCCTCGGTTCAACGAGCAGTACTTC; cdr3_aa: CASSPPRFNEQYF
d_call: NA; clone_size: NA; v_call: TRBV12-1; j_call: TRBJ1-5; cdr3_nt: TGTGCCAGCAGCCTTTTGCGGATACCTGGTCAGCCCCAGCATTTT; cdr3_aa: CASSLLRIPGQPQHF
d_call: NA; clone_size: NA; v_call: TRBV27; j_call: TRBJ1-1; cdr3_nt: TGTGCCAGCAGCCCCGCAGGGTCCGGGAACACTGAAGCTTTCTTT; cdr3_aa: CASSPAGSGNTEAFF
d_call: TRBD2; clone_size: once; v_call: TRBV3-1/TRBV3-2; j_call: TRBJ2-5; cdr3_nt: TGTGCCAGCAGCCAAGACCTCGCGACGACTAGCGGACAAGAGACCCAGTACTTC; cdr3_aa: CASSQDLATTSGQETQYF
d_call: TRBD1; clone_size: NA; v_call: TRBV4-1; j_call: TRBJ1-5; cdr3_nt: TGCGCCAGCAGCCAAGACCCACAGGGGACCAATCAGCCCCAGCATTTT; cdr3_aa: CASSQDPQGTNQPQHF
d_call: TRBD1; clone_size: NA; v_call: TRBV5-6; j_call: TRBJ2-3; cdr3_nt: TGTGCCAGCAGCTTGGCCGTAGAGACAGGGGGTAATCTGGATACGCAGTATTTT; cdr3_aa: CASSLAVETGGNLDTQYF
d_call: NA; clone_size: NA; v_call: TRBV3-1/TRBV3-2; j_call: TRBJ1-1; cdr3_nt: TGTGCCAGCAGCCATAGACAAGGGGACACTGAAGCTTTCTTT; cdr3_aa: CASSHRQGDTEAFF
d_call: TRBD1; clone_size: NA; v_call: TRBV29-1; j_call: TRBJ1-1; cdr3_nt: TGCAGCGTTGGGGGACAGGGGGCAAGGTACACTGAAGCTTTCTTT; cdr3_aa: CSVGGQGARYTEAFF
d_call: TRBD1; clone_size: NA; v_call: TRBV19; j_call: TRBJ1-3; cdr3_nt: TGTGCCAGTAGCGCCGGACAGGGTCAATACACCATATATTTT; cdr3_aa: CASSAGQGQYTIYF